The 23 T cell receptor beta chains presented below share a single source sample, sequenced in a study of vaccination and CD4 T cells after COVID-19. Their recognized antigens are unknown. Scientists ran DNA taken from cultured CD4+ T cells through the Oncomine TCR Beta short-read assay for sequencing. Cultures of CD4+ T cells served as the source for extracting genomic DNA. TCRdb reprocessed the PCR reads with MiXCR, giving one entry per CDR3 protein. This sample has 11,000 or so distinct CDR3 sequences, with around 30% found just once. Treatment given: roughly 10-day PBMC culture with coronavirus spike peptide pools or control peptides (ViraFEST assay). Investigators obtained the unexposed donor's CD4+ T cells before the COVID-19 pandemic (2011-2018). The sample taken for sequencing was CD4+ T cells from blood, cultured in vitro. These receptors came from a human donor in good health.

This clonotype has more than one count but fewer than ten. The CDR3 loop reads CATSLTRSHTDTQYF. The CDR3 coding sequence is TGTGCCACCAGTCTGACTAGGTCCCATACAGATACGCAGTATTTT. The chain employs TRBV24-1 and TRBJ2-3; tentative D call: TRBD2 (6 bases). Trimming left V 6 bases short and J 3 bases short, with 15 bases between. Germline V lookup: CDR1 KGHDR, CDR2 SFDVKD. The CDR3 sequence is 15 residues long.

This clonotype was seen a few times. The chain links TRBV12-3 or TRBV12-4 to TRBJ1-6, with D hard to call. The ends were cut back, 3 bases at V and 13 bases at J, with 10 bases in the middle. The CDR3 is 12 amino acids. CDR3 nucleotides: TGTGCCAGCAGTTTGGACGTTCCCCCCCTCCACTTT. This translates into CASSLDVPPLHF.

The V gene is TRBV28, the J gene TRBJ1-2, with D possibly matching TRBD1 (5 bases). CDR3 length: 12 residues. CDR1 MDHEN and CDR2 SYDVKM come from the germline V gene. Trimming cost V 5 bases and J 5 bases, with 9 bases left between them. The DNA for the CDR3 is TGTGCCAGCAGTCCCAGACAGTATGGCTACACCTTC. It translates to CASSPRQYGYTF.

This clonotype is medium-sized by share. The chain employs TRBV20-1 and TRBJ2-7; TRBD2 is a possible D gene (6 bases). The germline gives CDR1 DFQATT, CDR2 SNEGSKA (reference sequence). CDR3 length: 14 residues. Trimming stripped 1 base from V and 7 bases from J, with 17 bases between. The CDR3: CSARGHLLAGEQYF. Written as DNA, the CDR3 is TGCAGTGCTAGAGGCCATTTACTAGCAGGGGAGCAGTACTTC.

By share, this clonotype counts as medium-sized. V and J are TRBV7-2 and TRBJ2-7; D is unclear. The CDR3 is made up of 12 amino acids. CDR1 is SGHTA and CDR2 is FQGNSA in the germline V gene. V lost 3 bases to trimming and J lost 4 bases, with 7 bases between them. CDR3 DNA: TGTGCCAGCAGCTTTACACGTTACGAGCAGTACTTC. This sequence encodes CASSFTRYEQYF.

The rearrangement links TRBV20-1 to TRBJ2-5, with a possible D match to TRBD2 (6 bases). Germline values: CDR1 DFQATT, CDR2 SNEGSKA (reference sequence). There are 12 residues in the CDR3. The CDR3 nucleotides are TGCAGCGCGCTAGCGAACCAAGAGACCCAGTACTTC. Protein: CSALANQETQYF.

The chain links TRBV25-1 to TRBJ2-3; D is ambiguous. The germline V and J ends were trimmed by 7 bases and 2 bases, with 16 bases remaining between them. The length of the CDR3 is 15 residues. Germline V gives CDR1 MGHDK, CDR2 SYGVNS. The CDR3 nucleotides are TGTGCCAGCACCGAAAAGGGCTGGTACACAGATACGCAGTATTTT. This gives the protein CASTEKGWYTDTQYF.

This clonotype is a singleton in its sample. J is TRBJ1-1 and V is TRBV6-5; D ambiguous. Germline CDR1 and CDR2: MNHEY and SVGAGI. The V end lost 3 bases, the J end lost 0 bases, and 11 bases lay between the germline ends. This CDR3 spans 15 amino acids. As DNA, the CDR3 is TGTGCCAGCAGTTATTCCGGACTTTTGAACACTGAAGCTTTCTTT. Translating it yields CASSYSGLLNTEAFF.

The CDR3 sequence is CSAKVGERPYNEQFF. DNA of the CDR3: TGCAGTGCTAAAGTGGGAGAGCGACCCTACAATGAGCAGTTCTTC. The chain has TRBV20-1 and TRBJ2-1; tentatively, D is TRBD2 (5 bases). V shed 4 bases and J shed 2 bases, with 15 bases lying between them. Germline-derived CDR1 and CDR2 are DFQATT and SNEGSKA (reference sequence). This CDR3 contains 15 residues.

The chain combines TRBV20-1 with TRBJ1-5; 7 positions agree with TRBD1. The length of the CDR3 is 15 residues. Germline V lookup: CDR1 DFQATT, CDR2 SNEGSKA (reference sequence). J was trimmed by 4 bases and V by 3 bases; bases with no gene match: 9. The CDR3, as DNA: TGCAGTGCTAGGCTGGGACAGACGATAAATCAGCCCCAGCATTTT. Amino acid sequence: CSARLGQTINQPQHF.

The chain employs TRBV5-4 and TRBJ1-2; tentative D call: TRBD1 (5 bases). Germline CDR1 and CDR2: SGHNT and YYREEE (reference sequence). The CDR3 loop spans 13 amino acids. Trimming left V 1 base short and J 4 bases short, with 8 bases between. CDR3 nucleotides: TGTGCCAGCAGCTTGAATGGGGGCTATGGCTACACCTTC. Translation: CASSLNGGYGYTF.

The chain uses TRBV7-9 and TRBJ2-5; 7 positions match TRBD2. The V and J ends lost 1 base and 4 bases, in that order; junction bases with no gene match: 3. The germline V gene encodes CDR1 SEHNR and CDR2 FQNEAQ (reference sequence). The CDR3 is 14 residues long. The DNA for the CDR3 is TGTGCCAGCAGCTTAGTGGGGGGGGGAGAGACCCAGTACTTC. It is translated as CASSLVGGGETQYF.

The DNA of the CDR3 is TGTGCCAGCTCACCAACAAGGTCGTTAACCAGGAGCACAGATACGCAGTATTTT. Translation: CASSPTRSLTRSTDTQYF. The chain couples TRBV18 to TRBJ2-3, with D unclear. This CDR3 contains 18 residues. Germline V CDR1 and CDR2: KGHSH, LQKENI. Trimming removed 2 bases at V and 0 bases at J, with 18 bases between. The entire variable domain, with the rest obtained from reference TRBV18 and TRBJ2-3, is as follows: NAGVMQNPRHLVRRRGQEARLRCSPMKGHSHVYWYRQLPEEGLKFMVYLQKENIIDESGMPKERFSAEFPKEGPSILRIQQVVRGDSAAYFCASSPTRSLTRSTDTQYFGPGTRLTVL.

The chain links TRBV11-2 to TRBJ2-7; D perhaps matches TRBD1 (5 bases). The V end lost 6 bases, the J end lost 2 bases, and 14 bases lay between the germline ends. From germline, CDR1 is SGHAT and CDR2 FQNNGV. The CDR3 has 14 residues. Here the CDR3 reads CASRVTGTAYEQYF. CDR3 DNA: TGTGCCAGCAGGGTAACAGGTACCGCCTACGAGCAGTACTTC.

The CDR3 spells CSAGLDRREQYF. CDR3 DNA sequence: TGCAGTGCTGGCTTGGACAGAAGGGAGCAGTACTTC. The V call is TRBV20-1, the J call TRBJ2-7, with D possibly TRBD1 on 6 matching bases. Germline V CDR1 and CDR2: DFQATT, SNEGSKA (reference sequence). CDR3 length: 12 amino acids. V was clipped by 5 bases and J by 7 bases, with 15 bases between them.

This clonotype was counted a few times. Written as DNA, the CDR3 is TGTGCCAGCAGCCCCCGGACTAGCGGGAGGGCCCAGTACTTC. Its protein is CASSPRTSGRAQYF. V usage is TRBV7-9 and J usage is TRBJ2-5, with 15 bases fitting TRBD2. The germline CDR1 and CDR2 sequences are SEHNR and FQNEAQ (reference sequence). J gave up 9 bases and V 5 bases, and 4 bases lay outside the gene matches. The length of the CDR3 is 14 residues.

The rearrangement joins TRBV6-1 to TRBJ1-3; no clear D. The length of the CDR3 is 13 residues. V was trimmed by 2 bases and J by 4 bases, leaving 6 bases between them. CDR1 MNHNS and CDR2 SASEGT come from the germline V gene. The CDR3, as DNA: TGTGCCAGCAGTGAAACGAGGGGAAACACCATATATTTT. This sequence encodes CASSETRGNTIYF.

The chain employs TRBV27 and TRBJ1-3; a possible D gene is TRBD1 (5 bases). The CDR3 runs to 15 residues. Germline values: CDR1 MNHEY, CDR2 SMNVEV (reference sequence). V was shortened by 2 bases and J by 4 bases, with 12 bases between the two germline ends. Here the CDR3 DNA reads TGTGCCAGCAGTTTACACGGGGGAGGAGGAAACACCATATATTTT. Translation gives CASSLHGGGGNTIYF.

The V call is TRBV20-1, the J call TRBJ1-3; D not resolved. Germline CDR1 and CDR2: DFQATT and SNEGSKA (reference sequence). V lost 6 bases to trimming and J lost 0 bases, with 12 bases between them. There are 14 residues in the CDR3. CDR3 nucleotide sequence: TGCAGTGCCCTACACCGCGTCTCTGGAAACACCATATATTTT. Translating gives CSALHRVSGNTIYF.

The CDR3 here is CASSMAQGEQYF. Written as DNA, the CDR3 is TGTGCCAGTAGTATGGCACAGGGTGAGCAGTACTTC. This rearrangement joins TRBV19 to TRBJ2-7, with D perhaps matching TRBD1 (6 bases). Trimming cost V 3 bases and J 7 bases, with 10 bases left between them. Germline lookup yields CDR1 LNHDA and CDR2 SQIVND (reference sequence). This CDR3 has 12 amino acids.

This clonotype occurred a few times. V usage is TRBV6-1 and J usage is TRBJ2-7, with 10 bases that match TRBD2. This CDR3 contains 14 residues. Losses at the gene ends were 8 bases for V and 5 bases for J; bases not matched to a gene: 9. Germline CDR1 reads MNHNS; CDR2 reads SASEGT. CDR3 DNA: TGTGCCAGCCATCTAGCGGGAGTAATCGACGAGCAGTACTTC. It translates to CASHLAGVIDEQYF.

This clonotype appeared a few times. The chain couples TRBV29-1 to TRBJ2-5; 9 bases agree with TRBD2. Per the germline V gene, CDR1 is SQVTM and CDR2 is ANQGSEA. The CDR3 has 12 amino acids. Trimming took 6 bases from V and 3 from J; bases not matched to a gene: 2. CDR3 amino acids: CSVLAGEETQYF. CDR3 nucleotide sequence: TGCAGCGTGTTAGCGGGAGAAGAGACCCAGTACTTC.

V is TRBV7-8 and J is TRBJ1-2; 7 bases fit TRBD1. The germline gives CDR1 SGHVS, CDR2 FQNEAQ. There are 15 residues in the CDR3. V shed 2 bases, J shed 8 bases, and the junction held 11 bases outside the gene matches. The CDR3 spells CASSLNLSPTGGYTF. The CDR3 DNA follows: TGTGCCAGCAGCTTAAACCTAAGCCCGACAGGGGGCTACACCTTC.